Below are 5 T cell receptor beta chains sequenced from a single sample in a study of T cell responses to AZD1222 COVID-19 vaccine. Produced via immunoSEQ multiplex PCR; TCRdb's table is partial and in-frame only. The profile covers over 140,000 clones, with more than 85% appearing a single time and 3% to 4% taken by the ten largest. The source material was peripheral blood, sampled 28 days after the second AZD1222 dose. These receptors all come from an adult who received the AZD1222 COVID-19 vaccine.

The chain joins TRBV19 to TRBJ1-2, with D possibly being TRBD1 (6 bases). The CDR3 spans 15 residues. Deletions cut 4 bases from V and 5 bases from J, with 17 bases between. The germline gives CDR1 LNHDA, CDR2 SQIVND (reference sequence). The CDR3: CASSTGQPRGYGYTF. CDR3 in DNA: TGTGCCAGTAGTACCGGACAGCCAAGGGGTTATGGCTACACCTTC.

The rearrangement uses TRBV5-1 and TRBJ1-1, with D maybe TRBD1 (6 bases). Germline CDR1 and CDR2: SGHRS and YFSETQ. There are 15 residues in the CDR3. V was pared by 4 bases and J by 6 bases, with 19 bases between. This CDR3 is CASSAQNREMSEAFF. DNA for the CDR3: TGCGCCAGCAGCGCGCAGAACAGGGAGATGTCTGAAGCTTTCTTT.

The chain employs TRBV7-2 and TRBJ2-1; D gene uncertain. CDR3 size: 13 residues. V shed 5 bases and J shed 1 base, with 6 bases lying between them. Germline V gives CDR1 SGHTA, CDR2 FQGNSA. The CDR3 reads CASSVNSYNEQFF. DNA for the CDR3: TGTGCCAGCAGCGTAAATTCCTACAATGAGCAGTTCTTC.

V usage is TRBV20-1 and J usage is TRBJ2-5; D uncertain. The germline V gene has CDR1 DFQATT and CDR2 SNEGSKA (reference sequence). Trimming took 7 bases from V and 5 from J, leaving 8 bases between them. The CDR3 spans 10 residues. DNA for the CDR3: TGCAGTGTTGCCGTGGAGACCCAGTACTTC. Its translation is CSVAVETQYF.

The chain is built from TRBV7-6 and TRBJ1-2; 8 nucleotides line up with TRBD1. The germline gives CDR1 SGHVS, CDR2 FNYEAQ. CDR3 length equals 15 residues. The V and J ends lost 2 bases and 5 bases, in that order; junction bases with no gene match: 7. CDR3 coding DNA: TGTGCCAGCAGCTTACGGACAGGGAGTCCGTATGGCTACACCTTC. Its protein product is CASSLRTGSPYGYTF.